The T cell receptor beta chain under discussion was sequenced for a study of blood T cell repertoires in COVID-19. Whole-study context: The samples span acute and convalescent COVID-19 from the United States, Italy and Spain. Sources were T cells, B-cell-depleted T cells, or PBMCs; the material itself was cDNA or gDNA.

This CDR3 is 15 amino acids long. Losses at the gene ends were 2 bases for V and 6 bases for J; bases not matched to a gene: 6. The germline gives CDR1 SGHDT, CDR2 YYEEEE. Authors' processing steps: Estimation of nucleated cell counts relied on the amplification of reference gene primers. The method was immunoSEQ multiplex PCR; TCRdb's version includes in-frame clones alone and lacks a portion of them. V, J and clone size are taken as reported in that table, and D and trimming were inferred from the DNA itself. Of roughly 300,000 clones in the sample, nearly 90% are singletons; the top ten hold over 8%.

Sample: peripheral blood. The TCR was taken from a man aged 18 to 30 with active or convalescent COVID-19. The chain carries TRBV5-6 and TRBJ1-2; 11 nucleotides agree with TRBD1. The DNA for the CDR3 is TGTGCCAGCAGCTTCCGGGACAGGGGGATCGATGGCTACACCTTC. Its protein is CASSFRDRGIDGYTF.